This section outlines one T cell receptor beta chain sequence together with its context. Its antigen is unknown. TCRdb's copy holds only in-frame clones and misses some; the assay was immunoSEQ multiplex PCR. The sample carries around 110,000 clones, about 85% recorded once. Treatment of patients with chemo-refractory metastatic non-small-cell lung cancer consisted of focal radiation plus CTLA-4 blockade with ipilimumab. The data originate from a study of radiotherapy plus CTLA-4 blockade in lung cancer. Overall study: 18% of patients responded objectively, and 25% to 40% achieved disease control. Notes on the study in general: Response was reportedly best predicted by early blood T cell clone dynamics, with interferon-beta.

Trimming cost V 1 base and J 8 bases, with 14 bases left between them. From germline, CDR1 is MNHEY and CDR2 SVGAGI. The CDR3 runs to 14 residues. The sequenced sample was peripheral blood, obtained from a patient treated with radiotherapy plus ipilimumab. The chain employs TRBV6-5 and TRBJ1-1; a possible D gene is TRBD1 (6 bases). The TCR comes from a human donor with non-small cell lung cancer that progressed on radiotherapy plus ipilimumab. Some clones in this sample may be carry-over from other donors' samples. The CDR3 DNA reads TGTGCCAGCAGTTACTTGTCGACACAGGGAGAAGCTTTCTTT. Residues: CASSYLSTQGEAFF.